This T cell receptor beta chain was sequenced in a study of identifying expanded T cells in peripheral blood. Study-wide results and limits: Two-week clone count variance significantly increased as total template count grew. Technical replicates showed roughly 1.2 changed clones; two weeks about 16; four weeks 19.

TCRdb's copy holds only in-frame clones and misses some; the assay was immunoSEQ multiplex PCR. In the table there are tens of thousands of clones, 80% to 90% of which are singletons. Healthy donors had no documented immune events, such as infections, while sampled. Remarks on this clone: The target antigen is unknown.

Germline assignment: CDR1 SGDLS and CDR2 YYNGEE. The V end was cut by 0 bases, the J end by 4 bases, with 3 bases between. This CDR3 contains 12 residues. The chain joins TRBV9 to TRBJ2-3, with D uncertain. The TCR sequence derives from a person aged 18 to 75 in good health. Sequenced material: blood. The CDR3 here is CASSVVSDTQYF. CDR3 in DNA: TGTGCCAGCAGCGTAGTCTCAGATACGCAGTATTTT.